These 2 T cell receptor beta chains were sequenced from one sample in a study of blood T cell repertoires in COVID-19. Only in-frame clones appear in the TCRdb table, and some are missing; sequencing was by immunoSEQ multiplex PCR. The sample gives roughly 250,000 clones, 65% to 80% of which show up once; 3% to 4% is in the top ten. Material for sequencing was peripheral blood. These receptors were taken from a woman aged 40 to 49 with active or convalescent COVID-19.

The chain links TRBV10-1 to TRBJ1-2; D gene unclear. Trimming took off 7 bases at V and 3 bases at J, with 12 bases between the two ends. The CDR3 covers 13 residues. Germline assignment: CDR1 WNHNN and CDR2 SYGVQD (reference sequence). The CDR3: CASITPYDYGYTF. CDR3 sequence (DNA): TGCGCCAGCATTACCCCCTATGACTATGGCTACACCTTC.

This clone was counted a single time. This CDR3 is also generated by other DNA sequences in the sample. This sequence joins TRBV2 and TRBJ1-2; TRBD1 agrees at 7 bases. Trimming took 4 bases from V and 1 from J; bases not matched to a gene: 0. CDR1 SNHLY and CDR2 FYNNEI come from the germline V gene. This CDR3 is 13 amino acids long. The CDR3 here is CASSGDSNYGYTF. In DNA, the CDR3 is TGTGCCAGCAGTGGGGACAGTAACTATGGCTACACCTTC.